The 22 T cell receptor beta chains below come from one sample, sequenced in a study of technical replicates of blood from several donors. Clones were sequenced by immunoSEQ multiplex PCR, and TCRdb holds only the in-frame ones, with some missing. The sample shows about 70,000 clones, roughly 96% of them seen only once. Sequencing used T cells isolated from PBMCs. The receptors derive from a human donor in good health.

The rearrangement uses TRBV2 and TRBJ2-7, with unresolved D. The germline gives CDR1 SNHLY, CDR2 FYNNEI. The CDR3 sequence is 11 residues long. V dropped 3 bases and J dropped 7 bases, with 7 bases sitting between them. The CDR3 protein is CASSDGREQYF. DNA for the CDR3: TGTGCCAGCAGTGATGGCCGAGAGCAGTACTTC. Together with reference TRBV2 and TRBJ2-7, the CDR3 gives the full variable domain: EPEVTQTPSHQVTQMGQEVILRCVPISNHLYFYWYRQILGQKVEFLVSFYNNEISEKSEIFDDQFSVERPDGSNFTLKIRSTKLEDSAMYFCASSDGREQYFGPGTRLTVT.

The CDR3 is CSVGWGDYEQYF. DNA for the CDR3: TGCAGCGTTGGCTGGGGGGACTACGAGCAGTACTTC. The chain joins TRBV29-1 to TRBJ2-7; TRBD2 might be the D (6 bases). This CDR3 spans 12 amino acids. Per germline, CDR1 SQVTM and CDR2 ANQGSEA. Trimming stripped 4 bases from V and 3 bases from J, with 10 bases between.

CDR3 sequence: CSVGRDRDAFF. The CDR3 bases are TGCAGCGTTGGCAGGGACAGGGATGCTTTCTTT. The chain employs TRBV29-1 and TRBJ1-1; 9 nucleotides align to TRBD1. The CDR3 runs to 11 residues. J gave up 11 bases and V 4 bases, and 5 bases lay outside the gene matches. CDR1 is SQVTM, CDR2 ANQGSEA, per germline.

The rearrangement links TRBV10-1 to TRBJ2-7, with 7 positions matching TRBD2. This CDR3 has 13 residues. Germline V gene lookup returns CDR1 WNHNN and CDR2 SYGVQD (reference sequence). With 11 bases clipped from V and 4 bases from J, the junction kept 11 bases outside the gene matches. The CDR3 loop is CAGPTSLPYEQYF. The CDR3 bases are TGCGCCGGACCGACTAGCCTCCCTTACGAGCAGTACTTC.

The chain combines TRBV11-3 with TRBJ2-1, with 7 bases fitting TRBD2. J was trimmed by 0 bases and V by 3 bases; bases with no gene match: 5. The CDR3 sequence is 16 residues long. Germline assignment: CDR1 SGHNT and CDR2 YENEEA. The CDR3: CASSFLAESSYNEQFF. The DNA for the CDR3 is TGTGCCAGCAGCTTCCTAGCGGAGAGCTCCTACAATGAGCAGTTCTTC.

This clone was observed a single time. This chain joins TRBV27 and TRBJ2-1, with 9 bases identical to TRBD2. The V gene end was trimmed by 6 bases and the J gene end by 5 bases; junction bases not matched to a gene: 2. The CDR3 has 13 residues. Germline V CDR1 and CDR2: MNHEY, SMNVEV (reference sequence). In nucleotides, the CDR3 is TGTGCCAGCAGGACTAGCGGTAACAATGAGCAGTTCTTC. Translating it yields CASRTSGNNEQFF.

The rearrangement uses TRBV19 and TRBJ2-7; 13 positions match TRBD2. Trimming at V came to 4 bases and at J to 0 bases, leaving 6 bases not matched to a gene. This CDR3 has 17 residues. In germline, CDR1 is LNHDA, CDR2 SQIVND (reference sequence). The CDR3 loop reads CASSNGLAGVGSYEQYF. The CDR3 region has the DNA TGTGCCAGTAGTAACGGACTAGCGGGAGTGGGCTCCTACGAGCAGTACTTC.

This chain links TRBV11-2 with TRBJ2-7, with TRBD2 matching 15 bases. The CDR3 runs to 19 residues. With 0 bases clipped from V and 5 bases from J, the junction kept 11 bases outside the gene matches. Germline loops: CDR1 SGHAT, CDR2 FQNNGV. The CDR3 nucleotides read TGTGCCAGCAGCTTAGACGTCTGGTGGACTAGCGGGGGGGCCCACGAGCAGTACTTC. It yields the protein CASSLDVWWTSGGAHEQYF.

Comments on this clone: Other DNA sequences of this sample code for an identical CDR3. This CDR3 reads CASSLSQGYGYTF. The CDR3 DNA follows: TGCGCCAGCAGCTTGAGTCAGGGCTATGGCTACACCTTC. The chain joins TRBV5-1 to TRBJ1-2; D might be TRBD1 (5 bases). The CDR3 has 13 amino acids. Trimming shortened V by 1 base and J by 4 bases, and 8 bases separated the two germline ends. Germline V CDR1 and CDR2: SGHRS, YFSETQ.

V and J are TRBV9 and TRBJ1-3; D gene ambiguous. The CDR3 has 14 amino acids. Germline values: CDR1 SGDLS, CDR2 YYNGEE. V lost 3 bases, J lost 4 bases, and 11 bases lay in between. The CDR3 is CASSEGEPGNTIYF. Written as DNA, the CDR3 is TGTGCCAGCAGCGAGGGAGAGCCAGGAAACACCATATATTTT.

This clone was recorded once. J is TRBJ2-7 and V is TRBV30; 9 bases are shared with TRBD2. The CDR3 spans 14 residues. With 5 bases clipped from V and 3 bases from J, the junction kept 8 bases outside the gene matches. Germline CDR1 GTSNPN, CDR2 SVGIG (reference sequence). The CDR3 bases are TGTGCCTGGGGGAAAGCGGGAGGCTACTACGAGCAGTACTTC. Protein product: CAWGKAGGYYEQYF.

This clone is a singleton in its sample. V is TRBV27 and J is TRBJ2-1, with 14 bases that match TRBD2. Germline CDR1 and CDR2: MNHEY and SMNVEV (reference sequence). The CDR3 totals 20 residues. J gave up 0 bases and V 2 bases, and 9 bases lay outside the gene matches. In DNA form, the CDR3 reads TGTGCCAGCAGTTTACGCGGGACTAGCGGGGGCCTAAGCTCCTACAATGAGCAGTTCTTC. Its protein product is CASSLRGTSGGLSSYNEQFF.

The chain has TRBV18 and TRBJ1-5; TRBD1 matches 7 bases. The CDR3 contains 15 residues. CDR1 KGHSH and CDR2 LQKENI come from the germline V gene. Germline trimming cut 2 bases from V and 3 bases from J; bases unmatched to any gene: 4. CDR3 sequence: CASSPNTGVNQPQHF. The CDR3 nucleotides read TGTGCCAGCTCACCAAACACAGGGGTCAATCAGCCCCAGCATTTT.

This sequence joins TRBV11-1 and TRBJ2-7, with D tentatively TRBD2 (5 bases). Germline V gene data show CDR1 as SGHAT and CDR2 as FQDESV (reference sequence). With 1 base removed from V and 3 bases from J, the gap between germline ends came to 13 bases. The CDR3 runs 15 residues. The CDR3 here is CASSLDLPRGYEQYF. Written as DNA, the CDR3 is TGTGCCAGCAGCTTAGACCTCCCTCGGGGCTACGAGCAGTACTTC. Full variable domain (rest looked up from reference TRBV11-1 and TRBJ2-7): EAEVAQSPRYKITEKSQAVAFWCDPISGHATLYWYRQILGQGPELLVQFQDESVVDDSQLPKDRFSAERLKGVDSTLKIQPAELGDSAMYLCASSLDLPRGYEQYFGPGTRLTVT.

This chain links TRBV4-2 with TRBJ2-3; D perhaps matches TRBD1 (6 bases). Germline V gene data show CDR1 as LGHNA and CDR2 as YNFKEQ. V lost 0 bases to trimming and J lost 0 bases, with 16 bases between them. The length of the CDR3 is 18 residues. CDR3 amino acids: CASSQDGTTGTSTDTQYF. CDR3 nucleotide sequence: TGTGCCAGCAGCCAAGATGGGACGACAGGCACCAGCACAGATACGCAGTATTTT.

The genes are TRBV27 and TRBJ1-2, with 7 bases lining up with TRBD1. Germline CDR1 reads MNHEY; CDR2 reads SMNVEV (reference sequence). V gave up 8 bases and J gave up 4 bases; unmatched junction bases: 16. This CDR3 region has 16 residues. CDR3 sequence: CASGQTGLTAAYGYTF. The CDR3 DNA sequence: TGTGCCAGCGGCCAGACAGGGTTGACGGCTGCCTATGGCTACACCTTC.

The chain is built from TRBV5-1 and TRBJ1-5; 9 bases line up with TRBD1. The CDR3 loop spans 15 amino acids. Germline CDR1 is SGHRS and CDR2 is YFSETQ. Trimming cost V 0 bases and J 6 bases; bases outside gene matches: 4. The CDR3 sequence is CASSLDADRGQPQHF. CDR3 coding DNA: TGCGCCAGCAGCTTGGACGCGGACAGGGGTCAGCCCCAGCATTTT.

This rearrangement joins TRBV29-1 to TRBJ2-7; the D is unclear. Germline V lookup: CDR1 SQVTM, CDR2 ANQGSEA. The CDR3 length is 11 residues. The ends were cut back, 3 bases at V and 4 bases at J, with 7 bases in the middle. CDR3 coding DNA: TGCAGCGTTGACAACGGGTACGAGCAGTACTTC. This gives the protein CSVDNGYEQYF.

This chain links TRBV1 with TRBJ2-7; the listed D gene, TRBD1, was not tested against the DNA. TRBV1 is an annotated pseudogene. The CDR3 consists of 15 residues. The CDR3 nucleotides read TGCACCAGCAGTCGCCACCCCGGGACAAACTACGAGCAGTACTTC. As protein: CTSSRHPGTNYEQYF.

The chain carries TRBV28 and TRBJ2-7; D possibly corresponds to TRBD1 (6 bases). The CDR3 is 14 residues long. The germline V and J ends were trimmed by 4 bases and 0 bases, with 10 bases remaining between them. Germline V gene lookup returns CDR1 MDHEN and CDR2 SYDVKM. This CDR3 reads CASSSRDNSYEQYF. The CDR3 DNA sequence: TGTGCCAGCAGTTCCCGGGACAACTCCTACGAGCAGTACTTC. The entire variable domain, with the rest obtained from reference TRBV28 and TRBJ2-7, is as follows: DVKVTQSSRYLVKRTGEKVFLECVQDMDHENMFWYRQDPGLGLRLIYFSYDVKMKEKGDIPEGYSVSREKKERFSLILESASTNQTSMYLCASSSRDNSYEQYFGPGTRLTVT.

This clone was counted once. The J gene is TRBJ2-7, the V gene TRBV11-3; 7 positions match TRBD1. Germline CDR1 and CDR2: SGHNT and YENEEA. The CDR3 has 14 residues. V shed 1 base and J 2 bases; nucleotides not matched to a gene: 2. CDR3 sequence: CASSLVGQTYEQYF. The CDR3 DNA reads TGTGCCAGCAGCTTAGTGGGACAGACCTACGAGCAGTACTTC.

This clone was seen a handful of times. V gene TRBV10-1 combines with J gene TRBJ2-2; D possibly corresponds to TRBD1 (5 bases). CDR1 is WNHNN, CDR2 SYGVQD, per germline (reference sequence). Trimming pared 4 bases from V and 7 bases from J, leaving 13 bases between. CDR3 size: 14 residues. The CDR3 sequence: CASSGPGKGGELFF. As DNA, the CDR3 is TGCGCCAGCAGTGGCCCAGGGAAGGGCGGGGAGCTGTTTTTT.